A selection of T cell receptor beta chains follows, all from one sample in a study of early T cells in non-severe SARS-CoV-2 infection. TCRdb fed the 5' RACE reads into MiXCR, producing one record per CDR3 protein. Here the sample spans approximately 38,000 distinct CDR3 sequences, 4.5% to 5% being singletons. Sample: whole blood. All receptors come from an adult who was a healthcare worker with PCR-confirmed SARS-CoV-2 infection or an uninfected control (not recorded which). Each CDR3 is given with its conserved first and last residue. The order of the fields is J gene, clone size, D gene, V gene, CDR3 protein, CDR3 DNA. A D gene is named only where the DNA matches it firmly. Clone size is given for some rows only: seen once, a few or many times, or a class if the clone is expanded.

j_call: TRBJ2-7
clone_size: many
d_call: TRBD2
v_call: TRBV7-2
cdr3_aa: CASSLVGLAKLYEQYF
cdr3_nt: TGTGCCAGCAGCTTAGTTGGACTAGCGAAGTTATACGAGCAGTACTTC

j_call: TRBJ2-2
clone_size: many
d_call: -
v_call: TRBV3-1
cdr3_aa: CASSQAGQSANTGELFF
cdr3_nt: TGTGCCAGCAGCCAAGCCGGACAGAGCGCGAACACCGGGGAGCTGTTTTTT

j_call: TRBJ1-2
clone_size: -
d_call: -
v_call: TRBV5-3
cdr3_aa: CARSPKPGGYGYTF
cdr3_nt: TGTGCCAGAAGCCCAAAGCCGGGCGGCTATGGCTACACCTTC

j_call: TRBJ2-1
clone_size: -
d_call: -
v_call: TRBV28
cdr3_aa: CASATGIGEQFF
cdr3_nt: TGTGCCAGCGCCACAGGGATCGGTGAGCAGTTCTTC

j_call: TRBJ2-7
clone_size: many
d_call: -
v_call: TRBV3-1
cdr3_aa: CASSQMGLAEQYF
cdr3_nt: TGTGCCAGCAGCCAGATGGGTTTGGCCGAGCAGTACTTC

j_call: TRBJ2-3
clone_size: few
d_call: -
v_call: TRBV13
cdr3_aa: CASSNGLGTDTQYF
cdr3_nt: TGTGCCAGCAGCAACGGACTGGGCACAGATACGCAGTATTTT

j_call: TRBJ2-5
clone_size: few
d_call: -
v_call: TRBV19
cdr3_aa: CASSKRTEETQYF
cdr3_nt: TGTGCCAGTAGTAAACGGACAGAAGAGACCCAGTACTTC

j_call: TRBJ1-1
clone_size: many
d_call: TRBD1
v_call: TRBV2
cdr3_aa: CASSELQGGNTEAFF
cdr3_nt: TGTGCCAGCAGTGAATTACAGGGGGGGAACACTGAAGCTTTCTTT

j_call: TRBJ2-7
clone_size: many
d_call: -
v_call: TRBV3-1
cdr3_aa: CASSQVTGSYEQYF
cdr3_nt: TGTGCCAGCAGCCAAGTAACAGGGTCCTACGAGCAGTACTTC

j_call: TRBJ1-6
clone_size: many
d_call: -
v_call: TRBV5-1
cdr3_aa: CASSSDGSNSPLHF
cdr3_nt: TGCGCCAGCAGCTCGGACGGGAGTAATTCACCCCTCCACTTT

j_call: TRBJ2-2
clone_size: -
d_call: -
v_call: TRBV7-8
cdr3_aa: CASSSTRANTGELFF
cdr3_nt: TGTGCCAGCAGCTCGACTAGAGCGAACACCGGGGAGCTGTTTTTT

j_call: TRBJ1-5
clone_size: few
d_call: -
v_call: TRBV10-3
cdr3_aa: CAISATGENQPQHF
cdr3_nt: TGTGCCATCAGTGCTACGGGGGAGAATCAGCCCCAGCATTTT

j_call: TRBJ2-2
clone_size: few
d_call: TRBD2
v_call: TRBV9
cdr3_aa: CASSPPDGTIWELFF
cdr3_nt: TGTGCCAGCAGCCCCCCGGACGGGACTATTTGGGAGCTGTTTTTT

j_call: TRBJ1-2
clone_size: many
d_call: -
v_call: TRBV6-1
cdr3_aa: CASSEKTNSPSYGYTF
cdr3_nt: TGTGCCAGCAGTGAAAAGACCAATTCCCCTTCCTATGGCTACACCTTC

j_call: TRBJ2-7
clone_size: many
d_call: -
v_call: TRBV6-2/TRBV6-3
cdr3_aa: CASSYLGPTYEQYF
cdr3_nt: TGTGCCAGCAGTTACCTCGGCCCGACCTACGAGCAGTACTTC

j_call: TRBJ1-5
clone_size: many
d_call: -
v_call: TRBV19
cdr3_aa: CASSILRGPNQPQHF
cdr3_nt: TGTGCCAGTAGTATCTTAAGGGGTCCGAATCAGCCCCAGCATTTT

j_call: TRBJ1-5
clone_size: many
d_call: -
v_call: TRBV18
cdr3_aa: CASSLRGGNQPQHF
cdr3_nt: TGTGCCAGCTCTTTGCGGGGCGGCAATCAGCCCCAGCATTTT

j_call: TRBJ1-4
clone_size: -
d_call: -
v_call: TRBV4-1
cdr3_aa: CASSLQGEEKLFF
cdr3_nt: TGCGCCAGCAGCCTCCAGGGAGAAGAAAAACTGTTTTTT

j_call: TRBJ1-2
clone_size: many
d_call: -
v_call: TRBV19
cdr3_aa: CASSTGWDGANYGYTF
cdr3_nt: TGTGCCAGTAGTACCGGATGGGACGGGGCTAACTATGGCTACACCTTC

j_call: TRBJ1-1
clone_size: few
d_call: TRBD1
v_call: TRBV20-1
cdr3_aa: CSAGDRGTEAFF
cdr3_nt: TGCAGTGCTGGGGACAGGGGGACTGAAGCTTTCTTT